This is a list of T cell receptor beta chains from one sample in a study of cytotoxic CD8 clonotypes in ibrutinib-treated CLL. The assay was immunoSEQ multiplex PCR, and TCRdb's table has in-frame clones only and misses some. The sample shows approximately 200,000 clones, over 60% of them seen only once. Source: PBMCs, taken after 24 months of ibrutinib treatment. These receptors all come from a human donor with chronic lymphocytic leukemia. CDR3s include the opening cysteine and the closing phenylalanine or tryptophan. D genes are given only for firm matches. Size tells how often a clone was seen (once, few, many) or the class of an expanded clone, and some rows leave it out.

TGCGCCAGCAGCACCGAACGGGGTAGCGGGAGCGGTGAGCAGTTCTTC CASSTERGSGSGEQFF 16 TRBJ2-1 TRBD2 TRBV5-1 once
TGTGCCAGCAGTCTTGGGCCCCAAGGCCAGCCCCAGCATTTT CASSLGPQGQPQHF 14 TRBJ1-5 . TRBV9 few
TGTGCCAGCAGCCCGGGTCTGGACGAGCAGTACTTC CASSPGLDEQYF 12 TRBJ2-7 . TRBV6-6 .
TGCGCCAGCAGCTTGGGGGCAGGGAATCAGCCCCAGCATTTT CASSLGAGNQPQHF 14 TRBJ1-5 . TRBV5-1 .
TGTGCCAGCAGCTTCTACAGAAGCACAGATACGCAGTATTTT CASSFYRSTDTQYF 14 TRBJ2-3 . TRBV5-6 .
TGTGCCAGCCACAAGGGGGCCGACTATGGCTACACCTTC CASHKGADYGYTF 13 TRBJ1-2 TRBD1 TRBV28 .
TGTGCCAGCAGCGTAGTGGGAGGGTTCTACAATGAGCAGTTCTTC CASSVVGGFYNEQFF 15 TRBJ2-1 TRBD2 TRBV9 .
TGTGCCAGCAGCTTCCGGGCCCCCTACGAGCAGTACTTC CASSFRAPYEQYF 13 TRBJ2-7 . TRBV13 once
TGTGCCAGCAGCCGTCCAGGCTATCGGGGCTATGGCTACACCTTC CASSRPGYRGYGYTF 15 TRBJ1-2 . TRBV28 .
TGTGCCAGCACCCAGGGCTACGAGCAGTACTTC CASTQGYEQYF 11 TRBJ2-7 . TRBV27 once
TGTGCCAGCAGCCCGGGACAGGGGAGGAACACTGAAGCTTTCTTT CASSPGQGRNTEAFF 15 TRBJ1-1 TRBD1 TRBV13 .
TGTGCCAGCAGACAGGGGGCTATCACCGGGGAGCTGTTTTTT CASRQGAITGELFF 14 TRBJ2-2 TRBD1 TRBV7-6 .
TGTGCCAGCAGTTTATTCCTAGCGGGACCGACCTACGAGCAGTACTTC CASSLFLAGPTYEQYF 16 TRBJ2-7 TRBD2 TRBV28 .
TGTGCCAGCAGCTTAGAACTAGCGGGGGTCTACGAGCAGTACTTC CASSLELAGVYEQYF 15 TRBJ2-7 TRBD2 TRBV7-8 few
TGCGCCAGCAGTGCCATTCCGGGACAGGGTACCTACGAGCAGTACTTC CASSAIPGQGTYEQYF 16 TRBJ2-7 TRBD1 TRBV10-1 few
TGTGCCATCAGTGATTGGGACTATGGCTACACCTTC CAISDWDYGYTF 12 TRBJ1-2 . TRBV10-3 few
TGTGCCAGCAGCTTGGGTGGGCCATATAGCAATCAGCCCCAGCATTTT CASSLGGPYSNQPQHF 16 TRBJ1-5 . TRBV5-4 .
TGTGCCAGCAGTTACGTCCAGGGGGACTATGGCTACACCTTC CASSYVQGDYGYTF 14 TRBJ1-2 TRBD1 TRBV6-6 .
TGTGCCAGCAGCGTAGCTACCAGCGGGAGCTTGTATGAGCAGTTCTTC CASSVATSGSLYEQFF 16 TRBJ2-1 TRBD2 TRBV9 .
TGTGCCAGCAGCGTAGGCCATTTCCAAGAGACCCAGTACTTC CASSVGHFQETQYF 14 TRBJ2-5 . TRBV9 once
TGTGCCAGCAGCAGCCGGACAGGGGGCGGGGAGACCCAGTACTTC CASSSRTGGGETQYF 15 TRBJ2-5 TRBD1 TRBV5-5 .
TGTGCCAGCAGTTTCCTAGCGGGGGCCTACGAGCAGTACTTC CASSFLAGAYEQYF 14 TRBJ2-7 TRBD2 TRBV27 .
TGTGCCAGCAGCTTAGTTACCTACGCTAACTATGGCTACACCTTC CASSLVTYANYGYTF 15 TRBJ1-2 . TRBV11-2 .
TGTGCCAGCAGCAAAGAAGTGAACACTGAAGCTTTCTTT CASSKEVNTEAFF 13 TRBJ1-1 . TRBV21-1 .
TGTGCCAGCAGTGAACTAGCGGGAGCCGGCACAGATACGCAGTATTTT CASSELAGAGTDTQYF 16 TRBJ2-3 TRBD2 TRBV2 .
TGTGCCAGCAGTTTATCGTGGACAGGGACCTACGAGCAGTACTTC CASSLSWTGTYEQYF 15 TRBJ2-7 TRBD1 TRBV27 .
TGTGCCAGCAGTCCCCCGGGACAGGAGCGAAGGAGCTATGGCTACACCTTC CASSPPGQERRSYGYTF 17 TRBJ1-2 TRBD1 TRBV28 .
TGTGCCTGGAGCCACCGGGGGGCCAAAAACATTCAGTACTTC CAWSHRGAKNIQYF 14 TRBJ2-4 . TRBV30 .
TGTGCCAGCAGTTACTCGAGTCAGCTAACCTACGAGCAGTACTTC CASSYSSQLTYEQYF 15 TRBJ2-7 . TRBV6-5 .
TGTGCCAGCAGCTTAAGTTCTAGCGGGGCAGGCAATGAGCAGTTCTTC CASSLSSSGAGNEQFF 16 TRBJ2-1 TRBD2 TRBV7-3 few
TGTGCCAGCAGTTCTGGACTAGCGAAATACAATGAGCAGTTCTTC CASSSGLAKYNEQFF 15 TRBJ2-1 TRBD2 TRBV6-5 .
TGTGCCAGCAGTTTTGCGGTCTCTGGGGCCAACGTCCTGACTTTC CASSFAVSGANVLTF 15 TRBJ2-6 . TRBV27 few
TGTGCCAGCAGTCCGGATCTTAGCGGGAGTCGCTACGAGCAGTACTTC CASSPDLSGSRYEQYF 16 TRBJ2-7 TRBD2 TRBV27 .
TGTGCCAGCAGTGCACAGGGCCCCCATCAGCCCCAGCATTTT CASSAQGPHQPQHF 14 TRBJ1-5 . TRBV6-1 .
TGTGCCAGCAGCTTAGGCAGAACCTACGAGCAGTACTTC CASSLGRTYEQYF 13 TRBJ2-7 . TRBV7-9 .